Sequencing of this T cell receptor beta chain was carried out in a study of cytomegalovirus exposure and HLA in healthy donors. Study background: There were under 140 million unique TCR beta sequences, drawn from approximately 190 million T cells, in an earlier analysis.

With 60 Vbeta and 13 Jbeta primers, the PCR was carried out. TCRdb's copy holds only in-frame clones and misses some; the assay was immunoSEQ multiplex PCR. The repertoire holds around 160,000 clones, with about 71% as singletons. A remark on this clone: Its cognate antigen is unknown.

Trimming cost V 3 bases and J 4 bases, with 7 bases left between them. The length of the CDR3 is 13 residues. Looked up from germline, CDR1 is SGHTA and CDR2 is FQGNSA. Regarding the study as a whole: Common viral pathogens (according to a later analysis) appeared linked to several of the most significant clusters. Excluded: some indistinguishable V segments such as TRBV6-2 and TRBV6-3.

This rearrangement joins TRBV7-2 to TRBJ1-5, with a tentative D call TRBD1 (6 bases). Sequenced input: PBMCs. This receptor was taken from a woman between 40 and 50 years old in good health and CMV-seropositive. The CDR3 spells CASSFGQNQPQHF. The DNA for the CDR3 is TGTGCCAGCAGCTTCGGACAGAATCAGCCCCAGCATTTT.